This passage covers 14 T cell receptor beta chains from one sample sequenced in a study of blood T cells in healthy people across ages (dated by TCRdb to about 2015). Libraries were built with 5' RACE. Instrument on record: Illumina HiSeq 2500. The second PCR ran for about 7 to 11 cycles and used a J-beta primer mix along with a sample-barcoded 5' primer. TCRdb reanalyzed the raw reads on its own, using fastp at Q25 for trimming and MiXCR for clone calling, and kept in-frame beta chains. Every entry covers one CDR3 protein and lists the most common genes and DNA from its rows. The sample yields 550,000 to 800,000 distinct CDR3 sequences; roughly 21% were counted once. Roughly 3.6% of the sample is held by the ten biggest clonotypes. Sequenced input: blood. The source of these receptors is a man in his sixties or seventies in good health.

This clonotype was recorded at least ten times. The gene calls are TRBV2 and TRBJ1-4; D might be TRBD1 (5 bases). The germline V gene encodes CDR1 SNHLY and CDR2 FYNNEI. V was trimmed by 2 bases and J by 10 bases, leaving 8 bases between them. This CDR3 comprises 12 residues. CDR3 in DNA: TGTGCCAGCAGTGAAAAGAGGGGAAAACTGTTTTTT. This translates into CASSEKRGKLFF.

This clonotype came up once. The rearrangement links TRBV12-3 or TRBV12-4 to TRBJ1-5; the match to TRBD1 covers 8 bases. The CDR3 runs 18 residues. V lost 3 bases, J lost 1 base, and 11 bases stayed unmatched. The CDR3 is CASSFGRGRRGSNQPQHF. The CDR3 DNA sequence: TGTGCCAGCAGTTTCGGCAGGGGGCGAAGAGGGAGCAATCAGCCCCAGCATTTT.

This chain links TRBV2 with TRBJ2-5; the match to TRBD2 covers 15 bases. This CDR3 spans 16 amino acids. After removal of 6 bases from V and 2 bases from J, the junction contained 4 bases not matched to a gene. In germline, CDR1 is SNHLY, CDR2 FYNNEI. As DNA, the CDR3 is TGTGCCAGCAGCGTTGGACTAGCGGGAGGGCAAGAGACCCAGTACTTC. It codes for CASSVGLAGGQETQYF.

Many counts were recorded for this clonotype. This chain uses TRBV20-1 with TRBJ2-1, with no clear D. The germline gives CDR1 DFQATT, CDR2 SNEGSKA (reference sequence). This CDR3 contains 11 residues. Trimming cost V 6 bases and J 7 bases, with 10 bases left between them. CDR3 DNA sequence: TGCAGTGCGACCGGCACGAATGAGCAGTTCTTC. Its protein product is CSATGTNEQFF.

This clonotype was seen once. The CDR3 DNA is TGCAGTGCTAGAGATAACCTATACACCGGGGAGCTGTTTTTT. It encodes CSARDNLYTGELFF. This chain uses TRBV20-1 with TRBJ2-2; D remains unclear. Germline CDR1 is DFQATT and CDR2 is SNEGSKA (reference sequence). Trimming shortened V by 0 bases and J by 3 bases, and 8 bases separated the two germline ends. CDR3 length: 14 residues.

The V and J genes are TRBV5-1 and TRBJ2-5, with 7 bases identical to TRBD2. In germline, CDR1 is SGHRS, CDR2 YFSETQ. Losses at the gene ends were 4 bases for V and 5 bases for J; bases not matched to a gene: 11. The CDR3 covers 15 residues. The chain's CDR3 is CASSLAEGPVETQYF. The CDR3 region has the DNA TGCGCCAGCAGCCTAGCGGAGGGGCCGGTTGAGACCCAGTACTTC.

The J gene is TRBJ2-1, the V gene TRBV4-1; possibly TRBD2 for D (5 bases). Germline V gene lookup returns CDR1 MGHRA and CDR2 YSYEKL. V lost 0 bases and J lost 2, with 11 bases in between. The CDR3 loop spans 16 amino acids. The CDR3 here is CASSQDLRGTYNEQFF. The CDR3 coding sequence is TGCGCCAGCAGCCAAGATCTCCGGGGTACCTACAATGAGCAGTTCTTC.

This clonotype turned up a few times. The rearrangement uses TRBV7-3 and TRBJ2-1, with D tentatively TRBD1 (5 bases). CDR1 is SGHTA and CDR2 is FQGTGA in the germline V gene. The CDR3 loop spans 15 amino acids. Between the trimmed V and J ends, which lost 1 base and 4 bases, there was a span of 11 bases. This CDR3 reads CASSLNRPPYNEQFF. The CDR3 coding sequence is TGTGCCAGCAGCTTAAACAGGCCTCCATACAATGAGCAGTTCTTC.

The chain combines TRBV4-3 with TRBJ2-2; D might be TRBD1 (6 bases). In germline, CDR1 is LGHNA, CDR2 YSLEER. Trimming shortened V by 0 bases and J by 1 base, and 12 bases separated the two germline ends. The CDR3 covers 17 residues. CDR3 sequence: CASSQDTGHLNTGELFF. In DNA, the CDR3 is TGCGCCAGCAGCCAAGATACGGGACACTTGAACACCGGGGAGCTGTTTTTT.

The chain employs TRBV9 and TRBJ2-6; D tentatively fits TRBD1 or TRBD2 (5 bases each). The CDR3 consists of 17 residues. Germline V gene sequence: CDR1 SGDLS, CDR2 YYNGEE. V lost 2 bases and J lost 0, with 12 bases in between. The CDR3 DNA follows: TGTGCCAGCAGCGTTTGGGACGACAGCTCTGGGGCCAACGTCCTGACTTTC. Residues: CASSVWDDSSGANVLTF.

This rearrangement joins TRBV7-2 to TRBJ2-5; 9 nucleotides match TRBD2. The DNA end is a closer match to TRBJ2-1, so the J assignment may be wrong. Germline V gene lookup returns CDR1 SGHTA and CDR2 FQGNSA. CDR3 size: 16 residues. The CDR3 DNA reads as TGTGCCAGCAGACCCAGCCTAGCGGGGAGGGTGGGTGAGCAGTTCTTC. This encodes CASRPSLAGRVGEQFF.

This clonotype has a handful of counts. The chain recombines TRBV10-3 with TRBJ1-2; the D gene is possibly TRBD1 (5 bases). Germline V gene lookup returns CDR1 ENHRY and CDR2 SYGVKD. The CDR3 spans 15 residues. V shed 1 base and J shed 6 bases, with 15 bases lying between them. The CDR3 region is CAISEFREDLDGYTF. The CDR3 region has the DNA TGTGCCATCAGTGAGTTCAGGGAAGACCTCGATGGCTACACCTTC.

The rearrangement joins TRBV10-3 to TRBJ2-7; D is ambiguous. V was pared by 0 bases and J by 0 bases, with 15 bases between. Germline V gives CDR1 ENHRY, CDR2 SYGVKD. CDR3 length equals 17 residues. The CDR3 bases are TGTGCCATCAGTGAGTCGAGCCGTCCACGGTCCTCCTACGAGCAGTACTTC. Translated, it gives CAISESSRPRSSYEQYF.

The CDR3 sequence: CASSQDKGLAYEQYF. CDR3 coding DNA: TGCGCCAGCAGCCAAGACAAGGGTTTAGCCTACGAGCAGTACTTC. The chain is built from TRBV4-1 and TRBJ2-7, with unresolved D. V was pared by 0 bases and J by 2 bases, with 11 bases between. CDR1 and CDR2 from the germline V gene are MGHRA and YSYEKL. The CDR3 is 15 residues long.